The clone carrying this T cell receptor beta chain was counted between two and nine times. These data originate in a study of memory CD8 T cells in hepatitis C reinfection. Study in general: Effector CD127- and memory CD127+ tetramer+ CD8 cells were sorted apart in a couple of donors.

Study-wide findings and caveats: No public clonotypes were shared among dominant clonotypes across donors.

CDR3 length equals 17 residues. Germline CDR1 PRHDT, CDR2 FYEKMQ (reference sequence). V lost 2 bases to trimming and J lost 0 bases, with 16 bases between them. The data were produced by immunoSEQ multiplex PCR, yet TCRdb's version contains in-frame clones alone and is incomplete. In the table there are some 280 clones, 72% of which are singletons. Time point described: late/post reinfection, 12 to 24 weeks after detection. The sorted cells went straight to TCR sequencing with no prior in vitro expansion. The source is a man younger than 30 with hepatitis C virus infection. Sequencing was done on a sample of HCV tetramer-positive CD8+ T cells sorted from blood. The chain carries TRBV13 and TRBJ1-1; possible D gene TRBD1, 6 bases. CDR3 DNA: TGTGCCAGCAGCTTATTACAGGGCCTTCGGATGAACACTGAAGCTTTCTTT. The encoded protein is CASSLLQGLRMNTEAFF.